This paragraph covers one T cell receptor beta chain sequence. As defined, naive CD8 cells were CD45RO-negative and positively selected for CCR7, with terminally differentiated effector memory CD45RA+ cells excluded. V was trimmed by 4 bases and J by 0 bases, leaving 12 bases between them. The CDR3 is made up of 15 amino acids. Germline V lookup: CDR1 SGHVS, CDR2 FQNEAQ. Profiled with immunoSEQ multiplex PCR; TCRdb holds only in-frame clones, not every one. Here the sample spans around 2,000,000 clones, 85% to 95% being singletons. These data are taken from a study of shared clonotypes between healthy human individuals. Study details: CD4 naive and CD4 memory each took three plates per donor, while CD8 naive took two and CD8 memory one.

What was sequenced was naive CD8+ T cells from PBMCs. This TCR came from a man aged 18 to 30 in good health. Some clones in this sample may be carry-over from other donors' samples. The chain joins TRBV7-8 to TRBJ1-1, with a possible D match to TRBD1 (6 bases). The CDR3 nucleotides read TGTGCCAGCAGCTCAACAGGGAGCTTGAACACTGAAGCTTTCTTT. Residues: CASSSTGSLNTEAFF.